This T cell receptor (beta chain) came from a study of CXCR4 blockade with PD-1 therapy in pancreatic cancer (dated by TCRdb to about 2019). Regarding the research as a whole: Multiplex immunohistochemistry and TCRbeta immunosequencing of resected pancreatic ductal adenocarcinoma were combined in the study with ex vivo slice culture in which PD-1 and CXCR4 blockade were tested. To assess intratumoral heterogeneity, two geographically distinct regions from each of roughly six tumors were TCR-sequenced. Broad study findings and their caveats: Because only TCRbeta chains were sequenced, true antigen-specificity overlap of convergent dominant clones was left unconfirmed pending paired alpha-beta single-cell sequencing. Clonal expansion was observed in tumors, with a mean productive clonality of 0.14 compared with roughly 0.047 in healthy blood, but no correlation between clonality and survival was found. Amino acid clone frequency correlated strongly with the number of distinct nucleotide rearrangements encoding it, suggesting convergent selection by common tumor antigens.

The archived tumor blocks came from patients who had not received neoadjuvant therapy before resection. For the preserved-tissue arm, the study drew on around 30 surgical resection samples taken from 20 to 25 pancreatic ductal adenocarcinoma patients who had not been treated previously. DNA for the resection arm was extracted from ten 5-micron curls of FFPE tumor lying next to the multiplex immunohistochemistry slide. TCRbeta CDR3 regions were immunosequenced from extracted DNA using the immunoSEQ Assay at Adaptive Biotechnologies. The published analysis was carried out like this. To measure the absolute abundance of each unique TCRbeta CDR3, the sequences were collapsed and filtered. Clonality was calculated as 1 minus Pielou's evenness, using only productive in-frame rearrangements. Regional overlap was measured by following the top 100 nucleotide rearrangements across paired samples, and the Morisita index was used to compare paired samples with unrelated samples. Convergence of nucleotide rearrangements onto identical amino acid sequences was assessed with the immunoSEQ Rearrangement Details tool. Not all clones reach the TCRdb copy of this immuneACCESS table, which keeps in-frame sequences only. Checked studies attribute under half of the gap to unresolved V genes and leave the rest unexplained. V and J calls plus clone size are reproduced from that table; the DNA served to infer D and trimming. Within this sample are some 540 clones, with roughly 44% of them counted one time only. 24% of the sample goes to the ten largest clones.

This clone occurred a few times. This receptor's antigen is unknown. Base-call qualities are not available, and no considerably larger clone is one nucleotide away. This clonotype was obtained from a human donor with pancreatic ductal adenocarcinoma. Source material: tumor tissue.

The CDR3 sequence is CASRGTSGYEQYF. The nucleotide sequence is given as TGTGCCAGCAGGGGGACTAGTGGATACGAGCAGTACTTC. The chain employs TRBV6-8 and TRBJ2-7; a stretch of 8 junction bases matches TRBD2. Here V drops 6 bases and J drops 4 bases, and the junction holds 5 bases not matched to any gene. CDR1 and CDR2 were assigned from the germline V gene as MNHGY and SAAAGT. Reading from cysteine to phenylalanine, the CDR3 counts 13 amino acids. Left in the record is the CDR3 DNA by itself, 39 bases read in frame from the first base.